Listed below are T cell receptor beta chains from one sample, sequenced in a study of PD-L1 blockade in urothelial cancer. Some clones are missing from TCRdb's copy, which holds only in-frame ones; the method was immunoSEQ multiplex PCR. There are more than 55,000 clones in the sample; roughly 76% occur only once, and 4.5% to 6% lies in the top ten. Sequences were derived from PBMCs, sampled around atezolizumab (anti-PD-L1) treatment. The source of these receptors is a man aged 65 to 79 with urothelial cancer. The conserved cysteine and the conserved F or W are not part of the CDR3 here. The order of the fields is V gene, CDR3 protein.

TRBV5-4,ASSFRGEDIQY
TRBV7-3,ASSLAGLRTDTQY
TRBV6-5,ASSPGSGEVYIQY
TRBV19,ASSKDGLALGEGYEQY
TRBV27,ASRGTGSNYGYT
TRBV15,ATSAERDQPQH
TRBV7-2,ASSLAEYSPLH
TRBV10-3,ATSRTGGRYEQY
TRBV7-8,ASSLSHLETQY
TRBV5-1,ASSWGGSPSYEQY
TRBV7-9,ASSFRTSGGQETQY
TRBV4-3,ASSQDPGLVRYEQY
TRBV4-2,ASSQDGQGSGNEQF
TRBV9,ASSPGGSLFEKLF
TRBV7-2,ASRRRTSGRDTQY
TRBV7-2,ASSLASGRTGELF
TRBV7-8,ASSLRPGQGVRDEQY
TRBV25-1,ASSEWEAGNEQF
TRBV18,ASSPPVEAGGETQY
TRBV5-6,ASSSAGGLSQPQH
TRBV5-6,ASSYRLAGGPSTGELF
TRBV7-9,ASSPHRVPGELF
TRBV5-1,ASSATSGSYNEQF
TRBV6-6,ASSYAIGSYNEQF
TRBV6-6,ASSYFGGYT
TRBV27,ASSSLANASGSYEQY
TRBV2,ASSDRTRVSEQF
TRBV7-9,ASSSRENTEAF
TRBV4-1,ASSQDSRAAGETQY
TRBV7-8,ASSLTSGELF
TRBV7-9,ASSPIQRETEAF
TRBV4-1,ASSQEGAGQDEAF
TRBV30,AWSIERSYGYT
TRBV11-2,ASSRGGTGMSNEQF
TRBV10-3,AISESAGGHNEQF